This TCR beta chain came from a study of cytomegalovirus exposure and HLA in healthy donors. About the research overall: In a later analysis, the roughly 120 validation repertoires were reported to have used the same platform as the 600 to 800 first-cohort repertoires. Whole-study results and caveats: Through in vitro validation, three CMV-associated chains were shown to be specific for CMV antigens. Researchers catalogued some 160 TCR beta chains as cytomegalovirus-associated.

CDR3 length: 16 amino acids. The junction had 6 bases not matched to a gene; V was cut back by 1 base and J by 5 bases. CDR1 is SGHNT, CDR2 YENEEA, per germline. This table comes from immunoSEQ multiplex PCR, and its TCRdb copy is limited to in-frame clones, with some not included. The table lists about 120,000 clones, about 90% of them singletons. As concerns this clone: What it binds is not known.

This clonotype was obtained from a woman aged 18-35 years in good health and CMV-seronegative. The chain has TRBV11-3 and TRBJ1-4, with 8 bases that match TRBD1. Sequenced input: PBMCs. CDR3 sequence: CASSLVPWTGNEKLFF. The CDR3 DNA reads TGTGCCAGCAGCTTAGTCCCCTGGACAGGGAATGAAAAACTGTTTTTT.